This T cell receptor beta chain was retrieved from a study of blood T cell repertoires in COVID-19. Turning to the study itself: The United States, Italy and Spain were the sources of the acute and convalescent COVID-19 samples. T cells, B-cell-depleted T cells, or PBMCs provided the cDNA or gDNA that served as material.

Original processing methods: Amplified reference gene primers provided the basis for estimating nucleated cell counts. Here immunoSEQ multiplex PCR was the method, and the copy in TCRdb shows in-frame clones only, minus some. The V and J calls and the clone size are those of that table, but D and trimming were determined from the DNA. The table lists about 220,000 clones, around 84% of them singletons, with less than 6.5% in the top ten. The TCR was taken from an older woman who had recovered from COVID-19. Material for sequencing was peripheral blood.

As DNA, the CDR3 is TGTGCCAGCAGTGATATTTCAGGCGTAATGAGGTACTTC. Translation gives CASSDISGVMRYF. The chain joins TRBV2 to TRBJ2-4; D gene unclear. CDR3 length equals 13 residues. Germline V CDR1 and CDR2: SNHLY, FYNNEI. Deletions cut 3 bases from V and 15 bases from J, with 18 bases between.